This T cell receptor beta chain was profiled in a study of blood T cell repertoires in COVID-19. Measured with immunoSEQ multiplex PCR; TCRdb has only the in-frame clones, and not every one. The sample includes tens of thousands of clones, roughly 90% seen only once; the top ten take 4.5% to 7%. The V gene's germline CDR1 is SGHRS and CDR2 YFSETQ. The CDR3 runs 16 residues. Trimming at V came to 0 bases and at J to 8 bases, leaving 13 bases not matched to a gene. Sequencing was carried out using peripheral blood. This chain links TRBV5-1 with TRBJ1-1; TRBD1 matches 7 bases. This receptor was taken from a human donor in a cohort sampled during active COVID-19. The CDR3 region is CASSLGQGAARVEAFF. Here the CDR3 DNA reads TGCGCCAGCAGCTTGGGACAGGGTGCGGCGAGAGTGGAAGCTTTCTTT.